This T cell receptor (beta chain) was sequenced during a study of shared clonotypes between healthy human individuals. Repertoires were generated with immunoSEQ multiplex PCR, while TCRdb's copy carries only in-frame clones and drops some. The sample gives some 1 million clones, about 75% of which show up once; nearly 1.5% is in the top ten. Germline CDR1 is SGHTA and CDR2 is FQGNSA. V gave up 4 bases and J gave up 0 bases; unmatched junction bases: 4. This CDR3 is 15 amino acids long. The chain links TRBV7-2 to TRBJ2-3; 7 bases match TRBD1. The sequencing sample was made of memory CD4+ T cells sorted from blood. Subset: CD45RA-negative fraction. This receptor was identified in a man aged 18 to 29 in good health. CDR3 sequence: CASSSPDRSTDTQYF. The DNA of the CDR3 is TGTGCCAGCAGCTCCCCGGACAGGAGCACAGATACGCAGTATTTT. The whole variable domain, filled in from reference TRBV7-2 and TRBJ2-3, reads GAGVSQSPSNKVTEKGKDVELRCDPISGHTALYWYRQSLGQGLEFLIYFQGNSAPDKSGLPSDRFSAERTGGSVSTLTIQRTQQEDSAVYLCASSSPDRSTDTQYFGPGTRLTVL.